The table lists the clone carrying this T cell receptor beta chain with a count of one. Its antigen is unknown. The method was immunoSEQ multiplex PCR; TCRdb's version includes in-frame clones alone and lacks a portion of them. Of 13,000 or so clones in the sample, roughly a quarter were seen once. Treatment meaning: randomized to nivolumab then ipilimumab (arm A) or the reverse (arm B). The CDR3 sequence is 14 residues long. Trimming took off 6 bases at V and 5 bases at J, with 17 bases between the two ends. The germline CDR1 and CDR2 sequences are KGHSH and LQKENI. The sample comes from a study of sequential checkpoint blockade in melanoma. Study findings and constraints: Patients with week-13 increases in T-cell fraction and clonality benefited about 30 times more often.

This specimen consisted of tumor tissue (inferred from file names), obtained from a patient given nivolumab and ipilimumab in sequence. This chain uses TRBV18 with TRBJ2-7; D ambiguous. This clonotype originated in a human donor with melanoma. The CDR3 reads CASSPNRDDHEQYF. Written as DNA, the CDR3 is TGTGCCAGCTCCCCTAACCGAGATGACCACGAGCAGTACTTC.